This paragraph reports one TCR beta chain. Its antigen is unknown. The sample comes from a study of shared clonotypes between healthy human individuals. Study outcomes and limitations: Tissues were not sampled, only blood, and their repertoires likely differ. Depth of sequencing was expected to influence donor clonotype sharing. Richness estimates generally favored naive over memory subsets.

In germline, CDR1 is GTSNPN, CDR2 SVGIG (reference sequence). The CDR3 sequence is 14 residues long. V trimming: 5 bases; J trimming: 0 bases; junction bases outside the gene matches: 4. The data were produced by immunoSEQ multiplex PCR, yet TCRdb's version contains in-frame clones alone and is incomplete. In the table there are about 1.5 million clones, around 98% of which are singletons. The V gene is TRBV30, the J gene TRBJ1-3; 7 bases agree with TRBD1. The specimen was naive CD4+ T cells sorted from blood. The subset is: CD45RA+ positively selected. This receptor was taken from a young man in good health. The CDR3 nucleotides read TGTGCCTGGCTAGGGGGCCTCTCTGGAAACACCATATATTTT. Protein product: CAWLGGLSGNTIYF.